These 7 T cell receptor beta chains came from one sample sequenced in a study of T cell changes during pregnancy in multiple sclerosis. Sequenced by immunoSEQ multiplex PCR; TCRdb stores in-frame clones only, minus some. The sample carries some 52,000 clones, around nine tenths recorded once. The sequences come from CD4+ T cells from peripheral blood mononuclear cells, collected before pregnancy. These receptors all come from a female donor with multiple sclerosis, enrolled in a pregnancy study.

The chain has TRBV21-1 and TRBJ2-1; no check of the table's D call, TRBD2, against the DNA was made. TRBV21-1 is given as a pseudogene. CDR3 size: 19 residues. CDR3 in amino acids: CASSNGLAGRLGIHGEQFF. The CDR3 DNA sequence: TGTGCCAGCAGCAATGGACTAGCGGGCCGATTAGGCATCCACGGTGAGCAGTTCTTC.

The chain carries TRBV6-4 and TRBJ1-1; 8 positions agree with TRBD1. The CDR3 length is 12 residues. Germline V CDR1 and CDR2: MRHNA, SNTAGT. Trimming at V came to 9 bases and at J to 3 bases, leaving 3 bases not matched to a gene. The DNA for the CDR3 is TGTGCCAGGTCGACAGGGGACACTGAAGCTTTCTTT. Residues: CARSTGDTEAFF.

The chain carries TRBV5-1 and TRBJ1-5, with a weak D call TRBD1 (6 bases). The CDR3 covers 14 residues. Trimming removed 3 bases at V and 5 bases at J, with 12 bases between. The germline V gene has CDR1 SGHRS and CDR2 YFSETQ. The CDR3 reads CASSSGTPHQPQHF. The CDR3 nucleotides read TGCGCCAGCAGCTCCGGGACACCCCATCAGCCCCAGCATTTT.

The chain carries TRBV9 and TRBJ1-2; 12 nucleotides match TRBD1. The ends lost 0 bases at V and 4 bases at J; junction bases unmatched: 10. The CDR3 totals 18 residues. Germline assignment: CDR1 SGDLS and CDR2 YYNGEE. Written as DNA, the CDR3 is TGTGCCAGCAGCGTAGATCGGAGGGGGACAGGGGGCATCTATGGCTACACCTTC. This translates into CASSVDRRGTGGIYGYTF. The whole variable domain, filled in from reference TRBV9 and TRBJ1-2, reads DSGVTQTPKHLITATGQRVTLRCSPRSGDLSVYWYQQSLDQGLQFLIQYYNGEERAKGNILERFSAQQFPDLHSELNLSSLELGDSALYFCASSVDRRGTGGIYGYTFGSGTRLTVV.

The V call is TRBV9, the J call TRBJ2-7; D is perhaps TRBD1 (5 bases). Per the germline V gene, CDR1 is SGDLS and CDR2 is YYNGEE. The CDR3 has 14 residues. V was trimmed by 3 bases and J by 2 bases, leaving 12 bases between them. The DNA for the CDR3 is TGTGCCAGCAGCGCACAAGACAGACCCTACGAGCAGTACTTC. Translating gives CASSAQDRPYEQYF.

The chain uses TRBV27 and TRBJ2-2; a weak D match, TRBD1 (6 bases). The CDR3 is 16 residues long. CDR1 is MNHEY, CDR2 SMNVEV, per germline (reference sequence). Trimming removed 5 bases at V and 0 bases at J, with 13 bases between. CDR3 DNA: TGTGCCAGCAGTGCATCACAGGGCCCGAACACCGGGGAGCTGTTTTTT. Translated, it gives CASSASQGPNTGELFF.

The chain has TRBV9 and TRBJ2-3; perhaps TRBD1 as D (5 bases). The CDR3 contains 16 residues. Trimming pared 0 bases from V and 5 bases from J, leaving 16 bases between. The germline V gene encodes CDR1 SGDLS and CDR2 YYNGEE. Written as DNA, the CDR3 is TGTGCCAGCAGCGTAGTAGAAGGGGCACTCGGAGATACGCAGTATTTT. Protein: CASSVVEGALGDTQYF.